The T cell receptor beta chain under discussion was sequenced for a study of T cell responses to AZD1222 COVID-19 vaccine. Study context: Analysis merged second doses at about 4 or about 12 weeks. Study-wide results and limits: CD4 TCRs linked to vaccination spanned spike, dominating at 160-218 and 743-854. At study baseline, merely six AZD1222 recipients were seropositive. Spike-specific TCR breadth and depth were elevated following two AZD1222 doses.

On this clone itself: Its matching antigen is unknown.

Clones were sequenced by immunoSEQ multiplex PCR, and TCRdb holds only the in-frame ones, with some missing. In the table there are 90,000 to 110,000 clones, 70% to 90% of which are singletons. Germline CDR1 and CDR2: MNHEY and SVGAGI. V was pared by 7 bases and J by 1 base, with 6 bases of the junction left unmatched. This CDR3 has 15 residues. This receptor was obtained from an adult in good health. The chain carries TRBV6-5 and TRBJ2-2; TRBD2 matches 7 bases. The material sequenced was peripheral blood, taken on day 0 of AZD1222 vaccination. The CDR3 DNA follows: TGTGCCAGCAACAAATGGGGGGGGAACACCGGGGAGCTGTTTTTT. This codes for CASNKWGGNTGELFF.